Following are 14 T cell receptor beta chains from one sample sequenced in a study of blood T cell repertoires in COVID-19. Assay: immunoSEQ multiplex PCR; the TCRdb copy retains only in-frame clones and omits some. This sample yields 200,000 to 300,000 clones, of which around nine tenths are seen a single time; around 2.4% belongs to the top ten. Sequencing was carried out using PBMCs or T cells enriched from blood (not recorded which). The receptors derive from a woman under 30 who had recovered from COVID-19.

This clone appeared a few times. The gene calls are TRBV4-1 and TRBJ1-4, with TRBD1 matching over 7 bases. This CDR3 has 15 residues. Germline V CDR1 and CDR2: MGHRA, YSYEKL. The J segment lost 7 bases and the V segment lost 1 base, leaving 6 bases of the junction unmatched. This CDR3 reads CASSQVEGGFEKLFF. The CDR3 DNA is TGCGCCAGCAGCCAAGTTGAAGGGGGCTTTGAAAAACTGTTTTTT.

The chain recombines TRBV9 with TRBJ1-3; 11 bases are a match to TRBD1. The CDR3 covers 17 residues. Germline assignment: CDR1 SGDLS and CDR2 YYNGEE. Trimming cost V 0 bases and J 0 bases; bases outside gene matches: 2. The chain's CDR3 is CASSVAGTGGSGNTIYF. CDR3 nucleotide sequence: TGTGCCAGCAGCGTAGCTGGGACAGGGGGCTCTGGAAACACCATATATTTT.

V and J are TRBV19 and TRBJ2-1; tentative D call: TRBD2 (6 bases). The CDR3 length is 14 residues. The V and J ends lost 5 bases and 7 bases respectively, with 15 bases between them. Per germline, CDR1 LNHDA and CDR2 SQIVND (reference sequence). CDR3 in amino acids: CASSPPGLFNEQFF. CDR3 coding DNA: TGTGCCAGTAGTCCCCCGGGACTCTTTAATGAGCAGTTCTTC.

CDR3 in DNA: TGTGCCAGCAGCTTACGCGTCGTTGGGCAAGGGGCGGATTCACCCCTCCACTTT. Protein product: CASSLRVVGQGADSPLHF. This chain joins TRBV7-8 and TRBJ1-6, with a possible D match to TRBD1 (5 bases). CDR1 and CDR2 (germline): SGHVS, FQNEAQ. The V end lost 2 bases, the J end lost 8 bases, and 22 bases lay between the germline ends. The CDR3 loop spans 18 amino acids.

J is TRBJ1-5 and V is TRBV7-3; D remains ambiguous. V shed 2 bases and J shed 9 bases, with 11 bases lying between them. The CDR3 covers 13 residues. Germline V gene sequence: CDR1 SGHTA, CDR2 FQGTGA. The CDR3 coding sequence is TGTGCCAGCAGCTTAGAGCGGGGAGGGCCCCAGCATTTT. It codes for CASSLERGGPQHF.

This chain uses TRBV28 with TRBJ2-1; 13 nucleotides agree with TRBD2. There are 16 residues in the CDR3. Germline V CDR1 and CDR2: MDHEN, SYDVKM. The V segment lost 5 bases and the J segment 3 bases; nucleotides outside the gene matches: 4. CDR3 nucleotide sequence: TGTGCCAGCAGTACACTAGCGGGAGGGATCTACAATGAGCAGTTCTTC. Its protein product is CASSTLAGGIYNEQFF.

The chain joins TRBV27 to TRBJ2-3; a possible D gene is TRBD2 (6 bases). Trimming removed 6 bases at V and 3 bases at J, with 13 bases between. Germline V gene lookup returns CDR1 MNHEY and CDR2 SMNVEV (reference sequence). The CDR3 consists of 14 residues. CDR3 residues: CASSLGLFTDTQYF. The DNA of the CDR3 is TGTGCCAGCAGCCTGGGACTTTTTACAGATACGCAGTATTTT.

The chain joins TRBV10-2 to TRBJ1-2, with D possibly matching TRBD1 (6 bases). V was clipped by 2 bases and J by 2 bases, with 12 bases between them. CDR3 size: 15 residues. Germline-derived CDR1 and CDR2 are WSHSY and SAAADI. This CDR3 is CASSETATGNYGYTF. In DNA form, the CDR3 reads TGCGCCAGCAGTGAGACCGCGACAGGAAACTATGGCTACACCTTC.

J is TRBJ1-1 and V is TRBV4-2; maybe TRBD1 (6 bases). This CDR3 spans 15 amino acids. Trimming took 7 bases from V and 1 from J, leaving 16 bases between them. Germline V CDR1 and CDR2: LGHNA, YNFKEQ. The CDR3 nucleotides read TGTGCCAGCAAAGAGAACAGGGATAGGAACACTGAAGCTTTCTTT. The encoded protein is CASKENRDRNTEAFF.

This clone was seen only a few times. The chain carries TRBV5-1 and TRBJ1-4; TRBD1 might be the D (6 bases). The CDR3 runs to 15 residues. Germline lookup yields CDR1 SGHRS and CDR2 YFSETQ. V dropped 1 base and J dropped 6 bases, with 13 bases sitting between them. In nucleotides, the CDR3 is TGCGCCAGCAGCTTGTTTGGGGGCTTTGATGAAAAACTGTTTTTT. As protein: CASSLFGGFDEKLFF.

Concerning this clone itself: The junction does not match germline at one end; this may be a read error. The V gene is TRBV5-4, the J gene TRBJ1-1; D not resolved. The CDR3 runs 13 residues. The V gene's germline CDR1 is SGHNT and CDR2 YYREEE (reference sequence). The CDR3 coding sequence is TGTGCCAGCAGCTTGGGGCAGAACCCTGAAGCTTTCTTT. Amino acid sequence: CASSLGQNPEAFF.

The V call is TRBV29-1, the J call TRBJ1-2; the D gene is possibly TRBD1 (6 bases). Germline CDR1 SQVTM, CDR2 ANQGSEA. Trimming stripped 3 bases from V and 4 bases from J, with 12 bases between. This CDR3 region has 13 residues. CDR3 sequence (DNA): TGCAGCGTTGAGGCAGGGGACGCCTATGGCTACACCTTC. It translates to CSVEAGDAYGYTF.

This clone was seen a single time. The chain couples TRBV5-1 to TRBJ1-2; D not certain. The ends were cut back, 0 bases at V and 1 base at J, with 13 bases in the middle. Germline CDR1 reads SGHRS; CDR2 reads YFSETQ. The CDR3 runs 16 residues. The CDR3 protein is CASSLESVDLNYGYTF. The DNA of the CDR3 is TGCGCCAGCAGCTTGGAGAGCGTAGACCTTAACTATGGCTACACCTTC. Full variable domain (remainder filled in from reference TRBV5-1 and TRBJ1-2): KAGVTQTPRYLIKTRGQQVTLSCSPISGHRSVSWYQQTPGQGLQFLFEYFSETQRNKGNFPGRFSGRQFSNSRSEMNVSTLELGDSALYLCASSLESVDLNYGYTFGSGTRLTVV.

The chain combines TRBV19 with TRBJ1-3; D is uncertain. Germline V gene sequence: CDR1 LNHDA, CDR2 SQIVND (reference sequence). The CDR3 is 14 amino acids. The germline V and J ends were trimmed by 7 bases and 0 bases, with 10 bases remaining between them. CDR3 sequence reads: CASNRELSGNTIYF. CDR3 nucleotide sequence: TGTGCCAGTAACCGGGAACTCTCTGGAAACACCATATATTTT.